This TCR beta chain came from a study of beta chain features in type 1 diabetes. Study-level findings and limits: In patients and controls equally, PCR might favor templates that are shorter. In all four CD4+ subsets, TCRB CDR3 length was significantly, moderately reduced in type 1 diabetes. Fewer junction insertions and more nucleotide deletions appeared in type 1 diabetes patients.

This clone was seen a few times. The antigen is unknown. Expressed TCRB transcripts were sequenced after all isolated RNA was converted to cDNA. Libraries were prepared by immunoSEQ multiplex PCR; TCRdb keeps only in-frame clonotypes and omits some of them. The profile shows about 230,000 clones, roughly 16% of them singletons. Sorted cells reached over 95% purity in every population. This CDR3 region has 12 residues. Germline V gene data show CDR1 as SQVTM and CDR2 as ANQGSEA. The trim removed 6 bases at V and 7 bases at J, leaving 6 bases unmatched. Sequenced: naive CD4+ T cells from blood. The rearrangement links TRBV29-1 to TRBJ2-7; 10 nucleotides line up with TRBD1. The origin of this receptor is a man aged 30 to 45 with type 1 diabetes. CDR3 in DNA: TGCAGCGTACGACAGGGGGCGCAGGAGCAGTACTTC. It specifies CSVRQGAQEQYF.